The 16 T cell receptor beta chains given below trace back to one sample, sequenced in a study of beta chain features in type 1 diabetes. Study results and limitations: TCRB CDR3 length was moderately but significantly reduced in all four CD4+ subsets of Type 1 diabetes patients.

The whole isolated RNA underwent reverse transcription, so sequencing captured expressed TCRB transcripts. Sequencing used immunoSEQ multiplex PCR; TCRdb keeps in-frame clones, though not all of them. The sample consists of around 690,000 clones, approximately 13% of them appearing once. Their recognized antigens are unknown. The specimen sequenced was naive CD4+ T cells from blood. The receptors were sampled from a man aged 30 to 39 with type 1 diabetes.

This clone turned up a few times. V is TRBV4-2 and J is TRBJ1-1; 7 bases match TRBD1. The CDR3 extends over 14 amino acids. Germline CDR1 is LGHNA and CDR2 is YNFKEQ. The V segment lost 3 bases and the J segment 7 bases; nucleotides outside the gene matches: 8. CDR3: CASSQPRGHGEAFF. Written as DNA, the CDR3 is TGTGCCAGCAGCCAGCCTAGGGGGCACGGTGAAGCTTTCTTT.

This clone was seen only a few times. This chain joins TRBV25-1 and TRBJ1-5; tentative D call: TRBD1 (6 bases). The CDR3 is 14 residues long. V was cut by 3 bases and J by 6 bases, with 12 bases left in between. The germline gives CDR1 MGHDK, CDR2 SYGVNS. The CDR3 loop is CASSDAGALQPQHF. The CDR3 nucleotides are TGTGCCAGCAGTGATGCGGGGGCGCTTCAGCCCCAGCATTTT.

V usage is TRBV13 and J usage is TRBJ2-1; D possibly matches TRBD1 or TRBD2 (6 bases each). The CDR3 is 13 amino acids. Trimming took 5 bases from V and 8 from J, leaving 13 bases between them. Germline V gene sequence: CDR1 PRHDT, CDR2 FYEKMQ (reference sequence). The CDR3 DNA reads TGTGCCAGCAGCCTATTCGGGGGCCATGAGCAGTTCTTC. This sequence encodes CASSLFGGHEQFF.

The chain joins TRBV4-3 to TRBJ2-5, with TRBD2 identical over 9 bases. The germline CDR1 and CDR2 sequences are LGHNA and YSLEER. CDR3 length: 15 amino acids. With 1 base clipped from V and 5 bases from J, the junction kept 5 bases outside the gene matches. For the CDR3, the DNA is TGCGCCAGCAGCCAAGGACTAGCGGCTCGGGAGACCCAGTACTTC. This encodes CASSQGLAARETQYF.

Comments on this clone: Different DNA sequences within this sample yield the same CDR3. This chain connects TRBV6-1 to TRBJ2-7; TRBD1 matches 9 bases. V was pared by 8 bases and J by 6 bases, with 8 bases of the junction left unmatched. The CDR3 loop spans 13 amino acids. Looked up from germline, CDR1 is MNHNS and CDR2 is SASEGT. This CDR3 reads CASSGQGAGEQYF. DNA for the CDR3: TGTGCCAGCTCGGGACAGGGAGCAGGCGAGCAGTACTTC.

CDR3 bases: TGTGCCAGCCGCTGGGGGGACACAGGGAAACAGCCCCAGCATTTT. Protein sequence: CASRWGDTGKQPQHF. The genes are TRBV7-2 and TRBJ1-5; tentatively, D is TRBD1 (6 bases). Trimming shortened V by 8 bases and J by 7 bases, and 21 bases separated the two germline ends. The CDR3 extends over 15 amino acids. Germline V gene lookup returns CDR1 SGHTA and CDR2 FQGNSA.

The chain couples TRBV30 to TRBJ1-4; D gene unclear. V dropped 0 bases and J dropped 6 bases, with 5 bases sitting between them. CDR1 is GTSNPN and CDR2 is SVGIG in the germline V gene (reference sequence). CDR3 size: 12 residues. CDR3 residues: CAWSVLDEKLFF. The CDR3 DNA follows: TGTGCCTGGAGTGTACTGGATGAAAAACTGTTTTTT.

This clone was seen a few times. The V gene is TRBV27, the J gene TRBJ1-2; TRBD1 aligns across 7 bases. Germline trimming cut 6 bases from V and 5 bases from J; bases unmatched to any gene: 6. Germline V lookup: CDR1 MNHEY, CDR2 SMNVEV (reference sequence). This CDR3 is built from 13 residues. The CDR3 DNA reads as TGTGCCAGCAGAGCAGGGGGAGGGTATGGCTACACCTTC. It translates to CASRAGGGYGYTF.

This sequence joins TRBV30 and TRBJ2-2, with D possibly matching TRBD1 (5 bases). The CDR3 extends over 15 amino acids. Germline CDR1 and CDR2: GTSNPN and SVGIG (reference sequence). The V gene lost 5 bases and the J gene lost 0 bases, with 13 bases spanning the gap. The CDR3 DNA reads TGTGCCTGGTGCTTCGGACATCCGAACACCGGGGAGCTGTTTTTT. This sequence encodes CAWCFGHPNTGELFF.

The rearrangement uses TRBV5-1 and TRBJ2-1; D possibly corresponds to TRBD1 (6 bases). V lost 2 bases, J lost 6 bases, and 15 bases lay in between. The CDR3 covers 15 residues. Germline loops: CDR1 SGHRS, CDR2 YFSETQ. Here the CDR3 reads CASSFQGLAFNEQFF. The CDR3 nucleotides read TGCGCCAGCAGCTTCCAGGGGCTCGCCTTCAATGAGCAGTTCTTC.

In its sample, this clone was seen a few times. The sample carries other DNA sequences with the same CDR3. This rearrangement joins TRBV5-1 to TRBJ2-3; D not certain. The CDR3 sequence is 14 residues long. Deletions cut 1 base from V and 2 bases from J, with 8 bases between. The germline V gene has CDR1 SGHRS and CDR2 YFSETQ. Here the CDR3 DNA reads TGCGCCAGCAGCTTGATTGGCAACACAGATACGCAGTATTTT. It yields the protein CASSLIGNTDTQYF.

DNA for the CDR3: TGTGCCAGCAGCTTCGGGACAGGGGACTCCTATAATTCACCCCTCCACTTT. Residues: CASSFGTGDSYNSPLHF. The chain is built from TRBV25-1 and TRBJ1-6; 10 nucleotides line up with TRBD1. Germline-derived CDR1 and CDR2 are MGHDK and SYGVNS. The length of the CDR3 is 17 residues. V trimming: 6 bases; J trimming: 0 bases; junction bases outside the gene matches: 5. Together with reference TRBV25-1 and TRBJ1-6, the CDR3 gives the full variable domain: EADIYQTPRYLVIGTGKKITLECSQTMGHDKMYWYQQDPGMELHLIHYSYGVNSTEKGDLSSESTVSRIRTEHFPLTLESARPSHTSQYLCASSFGTGDSYNSPLHFGNGTRLTVT.

As to this clone: Other DNA sequences of this sample code for an identical CDR3. The genes are TRBV9 and TRBJ1-4; D ambiguous. CDR1 and CDR2 from the germline V gene are SGDLS and YYNGEE. Trimming took off 0 bases at V and 4 bases at J, with 7 bases between the two ends. The CDR3 covers 14 residues. DNA for the CDR3: TGTGCCAGCAGCGTAGGAGGGATTAATGAAAAACTGTTTTTT. This gives the protein CASSVGGINEKLFF.

The chain uses TRBV2 and TRBJ1-6; unclear D gene. The germline CDR1 and CDR2 sequences are SNHLY and FYNNEI. Trimming left V 7 bases short and J 10 bases short, with 14 bases between. This CDR3 contains 13 residues. CDR3 coding DNA: TGTGCCAGCACACCATCGGGTTACTCACCCCTCCACTTT. It is translated as CASTPSGYSPLHF.

This clone was picked up a small number of times. V is TRBV4-3 and J is TRBJ2-5, with 14 bases that match TRBD2. This CDR3 spans 15 amino acids. Germline V lookup: CDR1 LGHNA, CDR2 YSLEER. The J segment lost 9 bases and the V segment lost 5 bases, leaving 8 bases of the junction unmatched. Written as DNA, the CDR3 is TGCGCCAGCAGCTTTGGACTAGCGGGGGGATCGGCCCAGTACTTC. It encodes CASSFGLAGGSAQYF.

This clone was detected a few times. The CDR3 protein is CASTPPGWSSYEQYF. For the CDR3, the DNA is TGTGCCAGCACACCCCCGGGGTGGAGCTCCTACGAGCAGTACTTC. The chain combines TRBV2 with TRBJ2-7; D may be TRBD2 (5 bases). V lost 7 bases to trimming and J lost 0 bases, with 16 bases between them. The length of the CDR3 is 15 residues. The germline CDR1 and CDR2 sequences are SNHLY and FYNNEI.